The 24 T cell receptor beta chains listed next were all sequenced from one sample in a study of CXCR3-negative and CXCR3-positive naive CD8 T cells. The TRB cDNA libraries were prepared by 5' RACE with UMI labels. No DNA is given; TCRdb re-called the 5' RACE reads and lists each CDR3 protein once. Its clone listing holds 50,000 to 60,000 distinct CDR3 sequences. Sequencing was done on a sample of naive CXCR3- CD8+ T cells from blood. As for subset: CD45RO-CCR7+CD27+CD95- naive CD8+ T cells lacking CXCR3 (TNR3-). These receptors came from a human donor in good health. Some clones in this sample may be carry-over from other donors' samples.

The chain couples TRBV20-1 to TRBJ2-7; TCRdb returns TRBD1, unconfirmable since there is no DNA. The CDR3 loop spans 14 amino acids. The germline V gene encodes CDR1 DFQATT and CDR2 SNEGSKA (reference sequence). This CDR3 reads CSARDDRGRGEQYF.

This chain connects TRBV6-5 to TRBJ1-5; TCRdb selects TRBD1, and the lack of DNA leaves this call unchecked. The germline V gene encodes CDR1 MNHEY and CDR2 SVGAGI. CDR3 size: 18 residues. CDR3 region: CASGNRDPNEYSNQPQHF.

This rearrangement joins TRBV20-1 to TRBJ2-7; TCRdb reports TRBD1, a call that lacks DNA to check it against. The CDR3 has 13 amino acids. Germline V gene data show CDR1 as DFQATT and CDR2 as SNEGSKA (reference sequence). CDR3 residues: CSARAGGAYEQYF.

The chain recombines TRBV5-1 with TRBJ2-7; TCRdb indicates TRBD1, and absent DNA this call remains unverified. The CDR3 extends over 15 amino acids. The germline gives CDR1 SGHRS, CDR2 YFSETQ. The CDR3 reads CASSWTGTGSHEQYF.

This chain connects TRBV28 to TRBJ2-1. Germline values: CDR1 MDHEN, CDR2 SYDVKM. The CDR3 is made up of 14 amino acids. CDR3 sequence reads: CASSFMSSYNEQFF.

The CDR3 sequence: CASSPPGTYEQYF. The V and J genes are TRBV7-8 and TRBJ2-7; lacking DNA, the TRBD1 call made by TCRdb goes unchecked. This CDR3 region has 13 residues. The germline gives CDR1 SGHVS, CDR2 FQNEAQ.

The gene calls are TRBV27 and TRBJ2-5; TCRdb reports TRBD2, a call that lacks DNA to check it against. Germline-derived CDR1 and CDR2 are MNHEY and SMNVEV (reference sequence). The CDR3 contains 14 residues. The CDR3: CASSKSGAQETQYF.

The chain employs TRBV7-9 and TRBJ2-7; TCRdb selects TRBD1, and the lack of DNA leaves this call unchecked. CDR1 is SEHNR and CDR2 is FQNEAQ in the germline V gene (reference sequence). The CDR3 spans 15 residues. CDR3 region: CASSLVSAPAYEQYF.

The chain uses TRBV5-5 and TRBJ2-2; with no DNA, the TCRdb D assignment of TRBD2 cannot be verified. The CDR3 sequence is 16 residues long. Germline CDR1 is SGHKS and CDR2 is YYEKEE (reference sequence). The CDR3 protein is CASSFRAVPNTGELFF.

This chain links TRBV7-3 with TRBJ1-2; the TCRdb call, TRBD1, lacks DNA for checking. This CDR3 has 15 residues. The germline V gene encodes CDR1 SGHTA and CDR2 FQGTGA. CDR3 in amino acids: CASSLTSSGDYGYTF.

The chain joins TRBV2 to TRBJ2-3. The CDR3 loop spans 14 amino acids. In germline, CDR1 is SNHLY, CDR2 FYNNEI. The chain's CDR3 is CASSLFGPTDTQYF.

This clonotype is identified as medium-sized from frequency. The chain uses TRBV7-7 and TRBJ2-7; TCRdb's D gene call, TRBD1, goes unchecked for lack of DNA. This CDR3 spans 17 amino acids. The germline V gene has CDR1 SSHAT and CDR2 FNYEAQ (reference sequence). Here the CDR3 reads CASPIQGTPTNLYEQYF.

The chain is built from TRBV14 and TRBJ2-1. The CDR3 runs 13 residues. The germline V gene has CDR1 SGHDN and CDR2 FVKESK. The CDR3 reads CASSLGPDNEQFF.

The V and J genes are TRBV29-1 and TRBJ2-7; lacking DNA, the TRBD2 call made by TCRdb goes unchecked. Germline assignment: CDR1 SQVTM and CDR2 ANQGSEA. This CDR3 contains 15 residues. The CDR3 region is CSVDWWQGGNYEQYF.

This CDR3 is CAFRRGRETQYF. This chain uses TRBV23-1 with TRBJ2-5; TCRdb calls TRBD1, which cannot be checked without DNA. TRBV23-1 is flagged as an ORF with uncertain function. The CDR3 is 12 residues long.

J is TRBJ1-5 and V is TRBV27; TCRdb's D call of TRBD1 is untestable without DNA. This CDR3 has 15 residues. CDR1 and CDR2 from the germline V gene are MNHEY and SMNVEV (reference sequence). The CDR3 sequence: CASSFTAGDNQPQHF.

This rearrangement joins TRBV7-2 to TRBJ2-2; TCRdb selects TRBD1, and the lack of DNA leaves this call unchecked. The V gene's germline CDR1 is SGHTA and CDR2 FQGNSA. The CDR3 runs 16 residues. CDR3 in amino acids: CASSLAWAGGSGELFF. Full variable domain (missing parts from reference TRBV7-2 and TRBJ2-2): GAGVSQSPSNKVTEKGKDVELRCDPISGHTALYWYRQSLGQGLEFLIYFQGNSAPDKSGLPSDRFSAERTGGSVSTLTIQRTQQEDSAVYLCASSLAWAGGSGELFFGEGSRLTVL.

The chain is built from TRBV27 and TRBJ2-1; lacking DNA, the TRBD2 call made by TCRdb goes unchecked. This CDR3 comprises 11 residues. CDR1 and CDR2 from the germline V gene are MNHEY and SMNVEV (reference sequence). The CDR3 here is CASSLGGGEFF.

This chain links TRBV28 with TRBJ1-5. Germline V gene sequence: CDR1 MDHEN, CDR2 SYDVKM. The CDR3 runs to 15 residues. CDR3 region: CASSLHTGSNQPQHF.

This rearrangement joins TRBV7-9 to TRBJ1-1; TCRdb designates TRBD1, a call that cannot be tested without DNA. In germline, CDR1 is SEHNR, CDR2 FQNEAQ (reference sequence). The length of the CDR3 is 18 residues. CDR3 sequence: CASSGAAVWTGLGTEAFF.

V and J are TRBV9 and TRBJ2-1; absent DNA, TCRdb's TRBD1 call cannot be checked. This CDR3 contains 14 residues. Germline-derived CDR1 and CDR2 are SGDLS and YYNGEE. CDR3 loop: CASSSNRGGDEQFF.

The rearrangement joins TRBV6-1 to TRBJ1-1. This CDR3 is built from 15 residues. The V gene's germline CDR1 is MNHNS and CDR2 SASEGT. The CDR3 sequence is CASSWGPERNTEAFF.

V and J are TRBV10-3 and TRBJ1-1; TCRdb proposes TRBD1, but this gene call is untestable without DNA. CDR3 length: 14 residues. The germline CDR1 and CDR2 sequences are ENHRY and SYGVKD. The CDR3 is CASSRQAMNTEAFF.

The rearrangement joins TRBV3-1 to TRBJ2-2. Germline CDR1 is LGHDT and CDR2 is YNNKEL (reference sequence). This CDR3 comprises 13 residues. CDR3 region: CASRLVGTGELFF.